This T cell receptor beta chain came from a study of shared clonotypes between healthy human individuals. Method: immunoSEQ multiplex PCR; TCRdb's copy keeps in-frame clones and lacks some. The repertoire has about 2.3 million clones, 92% of them found once; the top ten carry 0.37%. This clone was seen just once. The antigen remains undetermined. Broader study findings: Investigators collected only blood, and repertoires in tissues likely differ. Naive CD4 clonotypes overlapped across a few donors at about 5.2%.

The receptor comes from a young man in good health. Some clones in this sample may be carry-over from other donors' samples. Sequenced material: naive CD4+ T cells from PBMCs. As for subset: CD45RA+ positively selected.

CDR3 region: CSGGRGPNTGELFF. The CDR3 DNA follows: TGCAGCGGGGGGAGGGGACCTAACACCGGGGAGCTGTTTTTT. The chain carries TRBV29-1 and TRBJ2-2, with TRBD2 matching over 7 bases. Germline CDR1 reads SQVTM; CDR2 reads ANQGSEA. V gave up 7 bases and J gave up 2 bases; unmatched junction bases: 7. This CDR3 contains 14 residues.